This T cell receptor (beta chain) was captured by sequencing in a study of human T cells and chemical hapten exposure. At least ten counts were recorded for this clonotype. Indicated time point: patch test 2, 6 weeks after DPC sensitization. Treatment given: therapeutic diphenylcyclopropenone sensitization with weekly scalp DPC. TCRdb independently ran MiXCR on the RACE reads; one entry per CDR3 protein. The sample contains about 82,000 distinct CDR3 sequences, 6.5% to 8.5% of which appear only once. The receptor was isolated from a woman aged 25-40 years with alopecia areata. Some clones in this sample may be carry-over from other donors' samples. Source: whole blood, taken in connection with sensitization to the hapten diphenylcyclopropenone (DPC).

CDR3: CASSEGTGISSGANVLTF. CDR3 nucleotides: TGTGCCAGCAGTGAAGGGACAGGGATTAGCTCTGGGGCCAACGTCCTGACTTTC. V is TRBV25-1 and J is TRBJ2-6; 9 nucleotides agree with TRBD1. Per germline, CDR1 MGHDK and CDR2 SYGVNS. With 2 bases clipped from V and 0 bases from J, the junction kept 5 bases outside the gene matches. This CDR3 contains 18 residues.